This is a list of T cell receptor beta chains from one sample in a study of T cell responses to AZD1222 COVID-19 vaccine. Clones were read by immunoSEQ multiplex PCR, and TCRdb kept only the in-frame ones, dropping some. The sample consists of just over 15,000 clones, roughly nine tenths of them appearing once. The starting material was peripheral blood, obtained 28 days after the second AZD1222 dose. These receptors all stem from an adult who received the AZD1222 COVID-19 vaccine. Both conserved end residues are part of each CDR3. The D gene is left open where the match is weak. Clone size is given for some rows only: seen once, a few or many times, or a class if the clone is expanded.

j_call,d_call,clone_size,v_call,cdr3_nt,cdr3_aa
TRBJ1-5,.,.,TRBV7-2,TGTGCCAGCAGCTTAGCATATTTGGACAGTAGTAGCAATCAGCCCCAGCATTTT,CASSLAYLDSSSNQPQHF
TRBJ2-1,.,.,TRBV5-1,TGCGCCAGCAGCTTGTGGGCGGGGAACTACAATGAGCAGTTCTTC,CASSLWAGNYNEQFF
TRBJ2-7,.,.,TRBV28,TGTGCCAGCAGTGCCGACACGCCGAGCTCCTACGAGCAGTACTTC,CASSADTPSSYEQYF
TRBJ2-7,TRBD1,.,TRBV2,TGTGCCAGCAGCCGGGACAGTGGCTTTTACGAGCAGTACTTC,CASSRDSGFYEQYF
TRBJ1-2,TRBD1,.,TRBV7-2,TGTGCCAGCAGGCTCCCGGGACAGGCGGGCGGCTACACCTTC,CASRLPGQAGGYTF
TRBJ1-6,TRBD1,.,TRBV6-7,TGTGCCAGCAGTTACCTCCAGGGACAGGGTCGATCACCCCTCCACTTT,CASSYLQGQGRSPLHF
TRBJ2-5,.,.,TRBV6-1,TGTGCCAGCAGTGAGGTGGGACGTCAAGAGACCCAGTACTTC,CASSEVGRQETQYF
TRBJ2-5,TRBD1,.,TRBV19,TGTGCCAGTAGTGAGACAGGGTTGGAGACCCAGTACTTC,CASSETGLETQYF
TRBJ2-1,TRBD2,.,TRBV7-2,TGTGCCAGCAGCTTAGGTAGTAGCGGGACCTACAATGAGCAGTTCTTC,CASSLGSSGTYNEQFF
TRBJ2-5,.,.,TRBV18,TGTGCCAGCTCAGCACTACAGGGAAGAGAAGAGACCCAGTACTTC,CASSALQGREETQYF
TRBJ1-1,.,.,TRBV19,TGTGCCAGTAGACCCGGACAGTTTTTGAACACTGAAGCTTTCTTT,CASRPGQFLNTEAFF
TRBJ2-7,TRBD2,.,TRBV6-6,TGTGCCAGCAGTCAGGGACTAGCGGGCCCGCTGTCGTCCGAGCAGTACTTC,CASSQGLAGPLSSEQYF
TRBJ1-2,.,.,TRBV28,TGTGCCAGCAGTTGGGGCAGGGACGGCGGCTACACCTTC,CASSWGRDGGYTF
TRBJ2-3,.,.,TRBV6-2/TRBV6-3,TGTGCCAGCAGTTACCCGCGGCCCTCTGGCACAGATACGCAGTATTTT,CASSYPRPSGTDTQYF
TRBJ1-5,.,.,TRBV7-2,TGTGCCAGCAGCTTAGTGGGGACTGCCTATCAGCCCCAGCATTTT,CASSLVGTAYQPQHF
TRBJ1-6,.,.,TRBV5-6,TGTGCCAGCAGCACCCGGCGGGGAAGGGGGGATAATTCACCCCTCCACTTT,CASSTRRGRGDNSPLHF
TRBJ2-5,TRBD2,.,TRBV28,TGTGCCAGCACTAGCGGGGGGGCAGTCCAAGAGACCCAGTACTTC,CASTSGGAVQETQYF
TRBJ2-1,.,.,TRBV11-2,TGTGCCAGCAGCTTCTGGGGGTTCCCGTTCTTC,CASSFWGFPFF
TRBJ2-5,.,.,TRBV6-5,TGTGCCAGCAGTCGCCGGGATTTCCAAGAGACCCAGTACTTC,CASSRRDFQETQYF
TRBJ2-7,TRBD2,.,TRBV3-1/TRBV3-2,TGTGCCAGCAGCCCTAGCGGGAGGGCCCACGAGCAGTACTTC,CASSPSGRAHEQYF
TRBJ1-1,.,.,TRBV18,TGTGCCAGCTCACCAAGGGTACAGGGAGAGAACACTGAAGCTTTCTTT,CASSPRVQGENTEAFF
TRBJ1-5,.,once,TRBV6-2/TRBV6-3,TGTGCCAGCAACCCGATCGGGGGGCAAAAACAGCCCCAGCATTTT,CASNPIGGQKQPQHF
TRBJ2-3,.,.,TRBV5-6,TGTGCCAGCAGCTTGGTGGCGCTAGGCGGCACAGATACGCAGTATTTT,CASSLVALGGTDTQYF
TRBJ2-7,.,few,TRBV15,TGTGCCACCAGCAGAGGTGGACAAGCCTACGAGCAGTACTTC,CATSRGGQAYEQYF
TRBJ2-2,.,.,TRBV28,TGTGCCAGCAGCTCCCGGGTCACCGGGGAGCTGTTTTTT,CASSSRVTGELFF
TRBJ2-7,.,.,TRBV19,TGTGCCAGTAGTACCTCTAGCTGGGAATCCTACGAGCAGTACTTC,CASSTSSWESYEQYF
TRBJ2-1,TRBD2,.,TRBV3-1/TRBV3-2,TGTGCCAGCAGCGCAAGTAGCGGGGGGAGGTACAATGAGCAGTTCTTC,CASSASSGGRYNEQFF
TRBJ2-7,.,.,TRBV7-8,TGTGCCAGCAGCCTCTCCTACGAGCAGTACTTC,CASSLSYEQYF
TRBJ2-3,.,.,TRBV10-1,TGCGCCAGCAGTGAGTCGTACAGGGAAAGCACAGATACGCAGTATTTT,CASSESYRESTDTQYF
TRBJ2-7,.,.,TRBV11-1,TGTGCCAGCAGCTTAGTTACAGGGACCTACGAGCAGTACTTC,CASSLVTGTYEQYF
TRBJ2-3,TRBD2,.,TRBV5-4,TGTGCCAGCAGCTACGGACTAGCGGGGGGGGTAGATACGCAGTATTTT,CASSYGLAGGVDTQYF
TRBJ2-3,TRBD2,.,TRBV11-2,TGTGCCAGCAGCTTAGCGGGAGGGGGCACAGATACGCAGTATTTT,CASSLAGGGTDTQYF
TRBJ1-2,.,.,TRBV28,TGTGCCAGCAGTTTGGGGCAGCGGGGCTACACCTTC,CASSLGQRGYTF
TRBJ1-2,TRBD1,once,TRBV5-8,TGTGCCAGCAGCAATCGGACAGGGGGTTGGTATGGCTACACCTTC,CASSNRTGGWYGYTF
TRBJ2-1,.,.,TRBV5-4,TGTGCCAGCAGCTCTGCGGACTACAATGAGCAGTTCTTC,CASSSADYNEQFF
TRBJ2-1,TRBD1,few,TRBV11-1,TGTGCCAGCAGCTTAGAGAGACAGGGTGGACAGTTCTTC,CASSLERQGGQFF
TRBJ1-1,.,.,TRBV6-5,TGTGCCAGCATTCCTGGCGACATTGGGGGCACTGAAGCTTTCTTT,CASIPGDIGGTEAFF
TRBJ1-1,.,.,TRBV5-1,TGCGCCAGCAGCGGCGGACGGGAGAACACTGAAGCTTTCTTT,CASSGGRENTEAFF
TRBJ1-1,.,.,TRBV4-2,TGTGCCAGCAGCCAAGATTCGGCTCGACGGGGGGCTTTCTTT,CASSQDSARRGAFF
TRBJ2-2,.,.,TRBV5-1,TGCGCCAGCAGCTTGGATGGCGCTAACGGGGAGCTGTTTTTT,CASSLDGANGELFF
TRBJ1-1,.,once,TRBV12-3/TRBV12-4,TGTGCCAGCAGTCCCACAGGGAGAACTGAAGCTTTCTTT,CASSPTGRTEAFF
TRBJ2-7,TRBD1,.,TRBV28,TGTGCCAGCAGTTTAGAGACAGGGCTCGGCTACGAGCAGTACTTC,CASSLETGLGYEQYF